The rows below give T cell receptor beta chains drawn from one sample of a study of T cell changes during pregnancy in multiple sclerosis. The table came from immunoSEQ multiplex PCR; TCRdb's copy has only in-frame clones and leaves some out. The table records about 46,000 clones, approximately 92% of them present only once. The sample consisted of CD8+ T cells from peripheral blood mononuclear cells, taken after pregnancy. The receptors were gathered from a female donor with multiple sclerosis, enrolled in a pregnancy study. The CDR3 runs from the conserved cysteine through the conserved F or W. The D gene is left open where the match is weak. Not every row has a clone size; where given, it reads once, few, many or a size class.

d_gene	v_gene	j_gene	abundance	len	CDR3aa	CDR3nt
TRBD1	TRBV25-1	TRBJ2-7	NA	15	CASSELTGGSYEQYF	TGTGCCAGCAGTGAATTGACAGGGGGTTCCTACGAGCAGTACTTC
NA	TRBV2	TRBJ2-7	NA	14	CASSGLESSYEQYF	TGTGCCAGCAGTGGCCTAGAGAGCTCCTACGAGCAGTACTTC
TRBD2	TRBV19	TRBJ2-4	NA	16	CASSREGYPAKNIQYF	TGTGCCAGTAGTAGGGAGGGGTACCCAGCCAAAAACATTCAGTACTTC
NA	TRBV7-3	TRBJ2-2	NA	15	CASSLTRGASGELFF	TGTGCCAGCAGCTTAACTCGGGGGGCGTCCGGGGAGCTGTTTTTT
NA	TRBV7-2	TRBJ1-2	once	17	CASSLVTDRPYDYGYTF	TGTGCCAGCAGCTTAGTTACAGATCGCCCTTATGACTATGGCTACACCTTC
TRBD2	TRBV5-4	TRBJ2-7	NA	17	CASSRGSGSPLAYEQYF	TGTGCCAGCAGCAGGGGGAGCGGGAGCCCCCTCGCCTACGAGCAGTACTTC
TRBD2	TRBV9	TRBJ2-7	few	15	CASSSGLAGIYEQYF	TGTGCCAGCAGCTCCGGACTAGCGGGGATCTACGAGCAGTACTTC
TRBD1	TRBV5-1	TRBJ1-1	NA	14	CASSSWTGVTEAFF	TGCGCCAGCAGCTCATGGACAGGGGTGACTGAAGCTTTCTTT
NA	TRBV29-1	TRBJ1-2	NA	12	CSVETEYYGYTF	TGCAGCGTTGAAACAGAATACTATGGCTACACCTTC
TRBD2	TRBV6-1	TRBJ2-1	NA	17	CASSGASAGLAGVEQFF	TGTGCCAGCAGTGGAGCCTCCGCGGGACTAGCGGGAGTCGAACAGTTCTTC
TRBD2	TRBV7-2	TRBJ2-3	once	19	CASSPDPPLAGGITDTQYF	TGTGCCAGCAGCCCAGACCCTCCACTAGCGGGGGGCATCACAGATACGCAGTATTTT
TRBD1	TRBV5-4	TRBJ1-5	NA	16	CASSRGTGMGNQPQHF	TGTGCCAGCAGCCGGGGGACAGGGATGGGCAATCAGCCCCAGCATTTT
NA	TRBV30	TRBJ2-2	NA	13	CACLTANTGELFF	TGTGCCTGCCTGACAGCGAACACCGGGGAGCTGTTTTTT
NA	TRBV2	TRBJ2-3	NA	14	CASISRGYTDTQYF	TGTGCCAGCATCTCGCGGGGTTACACAGATACGCAGTATTTT
NA	TRBV27	TRBJ2-7	NA	15	CASSLGFGEAYEQYF	TGTGCCAGCAGTTTAGGTTTCGGGGAGGCCTACGAGCAGTACTTC
TRBD1	TRBV4-1	TRBJ2-2	NA	15	CASSPDRGLTGELFF	TGCGCCAGCAGCCCGGACAGGGGGCTCACCGGGGAGCTGTTTTTT
NA	TRBV12-1	TRBJ1-1	NA	13	CASSVSQPNEAFF	TGTGCCAGCAGCGTTTCACAGCCGAATGAAGCTTTCTTT
TRBD2	TRBV7-8	TRBJ2-1	NA	15	CASSRLRGGPHEQFF	TGTGCCAGCAGCCGGTTGAGGGGAGGGCCCCATGAGCAGTTCTTC
TRBD1	TRBV30	TRBJ2-3	NA	14	CAWSDRGREDTQYF	TGTGCCTGGTCGGACAGGGGGCGCGAAGATACGCAGTATTTT
TRBD2	TRBV2	TRBJ2-7	NA	15	CASIPAGGTAYEQYF	TGTGCCAGCATTCCAGCGGGAGGGACGGCCTACGAGCAGTACTTC
TRBD2	TRBV19	TRBJ2-2	NA	15	CASRPTSGSTWELFF	TGTGCCAGTAGACCGACTAGCGGGTCGACGTGGGAGCTGTTTTTT
NA	TRBV7-9	TRBJ2-5	once	14	CATSSGHLKETQYF	TGTGCCACCTCCTCGGGACACCTGAAAGAGACCCAGTACTTC
TRBD1	TRBV2	TRBJ1-5	NA	16	CASSVWGQGFVQPQHF	TGTGCCAGCAGTGTGTGGGGACAGGGGTTCGTTCAGCCCCAGCATTTT
TRBD2	TRBV5-1	TRBJ2-1	NA	15	CASSSVLAGGNEQFF	TGCGCCAGCAGCTCGGTACTAGCGGGAGGCAATGAGCAGTTCTTC
TRBD1	TRBV5-1	TRBJ2-7	NA	14	CASSWGTGHYEQYF	TGCGCCAGCAGCTGGGGGACAGGCCACTACGAGCAGTACTTC
NA	TRBV6-6	TRBJ1-2	NA	13	CASSSVDSYGYTF	TGTGCCAGCAGTTCCGTCGACAGCTATGGCTACACCTTC
TRBD1	TRBV5-4	TRBJ2-2	once	16	CASSLVAAGGAGELFF	TGTGCCAGCAGCTTGGTGGCGGCAGGGGGCGCCGGGGAGCTGTTTTTT
TRBD2	TRBV7-3	TRBJ2-3	NA	16	CASSPISGEGTDTQYF	TGTGCCAGCAGCCCCATAAGCGGGGAAGGAACAGATACGCAGTATTTT
TRBD2	TRBV6-5	TRBJ2-1	NA	15	CASSFGTSGYNEQFF	TGTGCCAGCAGTTTTGGGACTAGCGGCTACAATGAGCAGTTCTTC
NA	TRBV27	TRBJ2-7	NA	15	CASSLRGMIEYEQYF	TGTGCCAGCAGTTTAAGGGGGATGATAGAGTACGAGCAGTACTTC
TRBD1	TRBV7-9	TRBJ2-7	NA	15	CASSPVRTGGYEQYF	TGTGCCAGCAGCCCCGTCCGGACAGGGGGGTACGAGCAGTACTTC
TRBD1	TRBV19	TRBJ2-2	NA	17	CASSIDRTGSRTGELFF	TGTGCCAGTAGTATAGATCGGACAGGTTCGCGGACCGGGGAGCTGTTTTTT
TRBD2	TRBV18	TRBJ2-5	NA	17	CASSPSLLAGDAETQYF	TGTGCCAGCTCACCGAGTTTACTAGCGGGAGACGCAGAGACCCAGTACTTC
NA	TRBV27	TRBJ2-1	NA	15	CASSLEQGTYNEQFF	TGTGCCAGCAGCCTAGAGCAGGGGACGTACAATGAGCAGTTCTTC
TRBD1	TRBV6-5	TRBJ1-2	NA	14	CASSYSQTGYGYTF	TGTGCCAGCAGTTACTCCCAGACAGGGTATGGCTACACCTTC